Below are 9 T cell receptor beta chains sequenced from a single sample in a study of OX40 agonist ivuxolimab in advanced cancers. The data were produced by immunoSEQ multiplex PCR, yet TCRdb's version contains in-frame clones alone and is incomplete. The data contain about 94,000 clones, around 87% of them singletons. This sample comprised CD4+ or CD8+ T cells sorted from blood, obtained in a trial of the OX40 agonist ivuxolimab. The receptors stem from an adult with an advanced solid tumor such as melanoma, head and neck, liver or kidney cancer.

This clone was found a few times. The junction departs from germline at one end; a sequencing error may be responsible. V and J are TRBV2 and TRBJ1-2, with TRBD1 identical over 12 bases. In germline, CDR1 is SNHLY, CDR2 FYNNEI. There are 14 residues in the CDR3. CDR3 in amino acids: CASSGVWDRGPPLF. The CDR3 nucleotides are TGTGCCAGCAGTGGGGTTTGGGACAGGGGGCCCCCTCTCTTC.

The rearrangement uses TRBV19 and TRBJ2-3, with TRBD2 as a possible D gene (6 bases). Per the germline V gene, CDR1 is LNHDA and CDR2 is SQIVND (reference sequence). CDR3 length equals 15 residues. V dropped 4 bases and J dropped 0 bases, with 11 bases sitting between them. Written as DNA, the CDR3 is TGTGCCAGTAGTAGGAGCGGGTCTAGCACAGATACGCAGTATTTT. Amino acid sequence: CASSRSGSSTDTQYF.

V gene TRBV19 combines with J gene TRBJ2-5; D gene uncertain. CDR1 and CDR2 from the germline V gene are LNHDA and SQIVND (reference sequence). The CDR3 has 14 amino acids. The V end was cut by 1 base, the J end by 2 bases, with 8 bases between. The CDR3 protein is CASSIVGPQETQYF. The CDR3 nucleotides are TGTGCCAGTAGTATAGTGGGCCCGCAAGAGACCCAGTACTTC.

V gene TRBV4-3 combines with J gene TRBJ1-3, with 7 positions matching TRBD1. The CDR3 runs 17 residues. V lost 0 bases and J lost 3; bases outside the gene matches: 8. Germline values: CDR1 LGHNA, CDR2 YSLEER. The CDR3 coding sequence is TGCGCCAGCAGCCAAGATTGGGACAGCTTCTTTGGAAACACCATATATTTT. This codes for CASSQDWDSFFGNTIYF.

This CDR3 is CASSFLGDRTEKLFF. The DNA of the CDR3 is TGCGCCAGCAGCTTTTTAGGGGACCGCACGGAAAAACTGTTTTTT. The chain carries TRBV5-1 and TRBJ1-4, with TRBD1 as a possible D gene (5 bases). The CDR3 runs 15 residues. Germline V gene data show CDR1 as SGHRS and CDR2 as YFSETQ. V dropped 2 bases and J dropped 8 bases, with 16 bases sitting between them.

V usage is TRBV19 and J usage is TRBJ2-1; D is possibly TRBD1 or TRBD2 (5 bases each). The CDR3 loop spans 18 amino acids. V gave up 5 bases and J gave up 4 bases, with 24 bases separating them. Germline V gene data show CDR1 as LNHDA and CDR2 as SQIVND (reference sequence). CDR3 amino acids: CASSAARLGTRFYNEQFF. The DNA of the CDR3 is TGTGCCAGTAGTGCAGCGAGGCTCGGGACGAGGTTTTACAATGAGCAGTTCTTC.

The chain uses TRBV18 and TRBJ1-2, with 7 nucleotides matching TRBD1. The CDR3 is made up of 13 amino acids. Germline CDR1 is KGHSH and CDR2 is LQKENI. The J segment lost 8 bases and the V segment lost 3 bases, leaving 6 bases of the junction unmatched. The CDR3 nucleotides read TGTGCCAGCTCACCCGACAGGGAATGGGGCTACACCTTC. It is translated as CASSPDREWGYTF.

The J gene is TRBJ2-3, the V gene TRBV9, with no clear D. V lost 2 bases to trimming and J lost 0 bases, with 7 bases between them. The CDR3 consists of 14 residues. CDR1 is SGDLS, CDR2 YYNGEE, per germline. The CDR3 sequence is CASSVAPSTDTQYF. The DNA of the CDR3 is TGTGCCAGCAGCGTGGCCCCTAGCACAGATACGCAGTATTTT.

J is TRBJ2-2 and V is TRBV7-2; 7 positions agree with TRBD1. The germline V gene encodes CDR1 SGHTA and CDR2 FQGNSA. The CDR3 consists of 17 residues. Losses at the gene ends were 5 bases for V and 4 bases for J; bases not matched to a gene: 13. In DNA, the CDR3 is TGTGCCAGCAGCCTGCGAGGGACAGCCCTTTCCACCGGGGAGCTGTTTTTT. Amino acids: CASSLRGTALSTGELFF.